Listed here is a single T cell receptor (beta chain). What it binds is unknown. This sample was taken from a study of shared clonotypes between healthy human individuals. Background on the study: Each donor had three CD4 naive, three CD4 memory, two CD8 naive and one CD8 memory plate. Study results and limitations: Richness estimates generally favored naive over memory subsets.

The protocol was immunoSEQ multiplex PCR, while the TCRdb copy is restricted to in-frame clones and leaves out a portion. The table shows about 590,000 clones, with less than 97% occurring only once. Germline V lookup: CDR1 SGHAT, CDR2 FQDESV (reference sequence). The CDR3 is made up of 14 amino acids. Trimming left V 5 bases short and J 10 bases short, with 18 bases between. Positively selected for CCR7, the CD45RO-negative cells used as naive CD8 cells excluded terminally differentiated effector memory CD45RA+ cells. The chain uses TRBV11-1 and TRBJ2-1, with D tentatively TRBD1 or TRBD2 (5 bases each). Source material: naive CD8+ T cells sorted from blood. This clonotype was sampled from a woman aged 25 to 39 in good health. The CDR3 nucleotides read TGTGCCAGCAGCCCCCGGGACCATCCGAGGGAGCAGTTCTTC. Translation gives CASSPRDHPREQFF. The full variable domain, rest sourced from reference TRBV11-1 and TRBJ2-1, is EAEVAQSPRYKITEKSQAVAFWCDPISGHATLYWYRQILGQGPELLVQFQDESVVDDSQLPKDRFSAERLKGVDSTLKIQPAELGDSAMYLCASSPRDHPREQFFGPGTRLTVL.